These 16 T cell receptor beta chains were sequenced from one sample in a study of control samples from healthy donors and cancer patients. Clones were sequenced by immunoSEQ multiplex PCR, and TCRdb holds only the in-frame ones, with some missing. The profile shows over 80,000 clones, more than 75% of them singletons. The sequencing input was blood. The source of these receptors is a man aged 60 to 75 in good health.

The V call is TRBV28, the J call TRBJ1-2; D is possibly TRBD1 (5 bases). The CDR3 extends over 15 amino acids. Germline CDR1 and CDR2: MDHEN and SYDVKM. Between the trimmed V and J ends, which lost 10 bases and 5 bases, there was a span of 23 bases. The CDR3 DNA reads as TGTGCCACTTTAAGCTGGGGCTCAGGGCGGTATGGCTACACCTTC. Translated, it gives CATLSWGSGRYGYTF.

V is TRBV30 and J is TRBJ2-7; 8 nucleotides align to TRBD1. The CDR3 loop spans 14 amino acids. CDR1 is GTSNPN and CDR2 is SVGIG in the germline V gene (reference sequence). V gave up 6 bases and J gave up 3 bases; unmatched junction bases: 10. The CDR3 nucleotides read TGTGCCTGCCACGACAGGGGAATCGGCTACGAGCAGTACTTC. This encodes CACHDRGIGYEQYF.

This chain links TRBV6-5 with TRBJ2-7; D is ambiguous. The germline V and J ends were trimmed by 7 bases and 0 bases, with 13 bases remaining between them. This CDR3 comprises 14 residues. The germline V gene has CDR1 MNHEY and CDR2 SVGAGI. CDR3 DNA: TGTGCCAGCACCCCGACGTGGAACTCCTACGAGCAGTACTTC. It codes for CASTPTWNSYEQYF.

This chain links TRBV28 with TRBJ2-1, with 10 bases matching TRBD2. Unmatched junction bases numbered 12, after V lost 11 bases and J lost 2 bases. This CDR3 region has 16 residues. The germline gives CDR1 MDHEN, CDR2 SYDVKM. CDR3 sequence: CALAGGPDGAYNEQFF. The CDR3 DNA reads TGTGCCTTAGCGGGAGGCCCCGACGGTGCCTACAATGAGCAGTTCTTC.

This chain links TRBV6-5 with TRBJ1-1, with 8 bases that match TRBD1. From germline, CDR1 is MNHEY and CDR2 SVGAGI. V gave up 3 bases and J gave up 7 bases; unmatched junction bases: 7. This CDR3 has 14 residues. The CDR3 DNA follows: TGTGCCAGCAGTTATTTCGGACAGGGCGTTGAAGCTTTCTTT. Translated: CASSYFGQGVEAFF.

The chain couples TRBV6-5 to TRBJ1-3; 9 bases agree with TRBD1. J gave up 4 bases and V 6 bases, and 7 bases lay outside the gene matches. The CDR3 covers 15 residues. Germline V gene data show CDR1 as MNHEY and CDR2 as SVGAGI. This CDR3 is CASRGQGLVGNTIYF. The CDR3 region has the DNA TGTGCCAGCAGGGGACAGGGATTGGTCGGAAACACCATATATTTT.

The chain uses TRBV10-2 and TRBJ1-1; TRBD1 might be the D (6 bases). With 5 bases removed from V and 3 bases from J, the gap between germline ends came to 10 bases. This CDR3 is built from 13 residues. Germline V gene lookup returns CDR1 WSHSY and CDR2 SAAADI. CDR3 loop: CASSHREDTEAFF. DNA for the CDR3: TGCGCCAGCAGTCACAGGGAGGACACTGAAGCTTTCTTT.

The chain recombines TRBV3-1 (or the pseudogene TRBV3-2) with TRBJ1-5, with D possibly matching TRBD1 (5 bases). CDR3 size: 13 residues. Germline V gene sequence: CDR1 LGHDT, CDR2 YNNKEL (reference sequence). V gave up 4 bases and J gave up 7 bases, with 11 bases separating them. The CDR3 nucleotides read TGTGCCAGCAGCCCTCAGGGTGGACAGCCCCAGCATTTT. This encodes CASSPQGGQPQHF.

This chain uses TRBV4-1 with TRBJ2-2; TRBD1 agrees at 7 bases. Trimming at V came to 4 bases and at J to 0 bases, leaving 5 bases not matched to a gene. The germline V gene encodes CDR1 MGHRA and CDR2 YSYEKL. The CDR3 consists of 16 residues. The CDR3 spells CASSRYQGANTGELFF. CDR3 bases: TGCGCCAGCAGCCGCTATCAGGGGGCGAACACCGGGGAGCTGTTTTTT.

The chain employs TRBV7-3 and TRBJ1-1; D is uncertain. The CDR3 contains 13 residues. CDR1 SGHTA and CDR2 FQGTGA come from the germline V gene. V was cut by 2 bases and J by 1 base, with 5 bases left in between. The CDR3 sequence is CASSLSGNTEAFF. The CDR3 DNA sequence: TGTGCCAGCAGCTTATCAGGGAACACTGAAGCTTTCTTT.

This clone came up a few times. The chain combines TRBV6-2 or TRBV6-3 with TRBJ2-5; maybe TRBD1 (5 bases). CDR1 is MNHEY and CDR2 is SVGEGT in the germline V gene. The CDR3 sequence is 15 residues long. The V and J ends lost 5 bases and 4 bases respectively, with 17 bases between them. The CDR3 DNA reads TGTGCCAGCAGTGTCGACAGCGAAGGTGGAGAGACCCAGTACTTC. Amino acids: CASSVDSEGGETQYF.

In regard to this clone: The identical CDR3 is also encoded by other nucleotide sequences in the sample. V usage is TRBV6-6 and J usage is TRBJ1-5; D ambiguous. CDR1 MNHNY and CDR2 SVGAGI come from the germline V gene (reference sequence). The CDR3 spans 14 residues. Trimming stripped 0 bases from V and 5 bases from J, with 8 bases between. CDR3 protein: CASSYSSGDQPQHF. CDR3 DNA: TGTGCCAGCAGTTACTCGTCCGGGGATCAGCCCCAGCATTTT.

The rearrangement joins TRBV6-1 to TRBJ1-2; 8 bases line up with TRBD1. CDR1 is MNHNS and CDR2 is SASEGT in the germline V gene. CDR3 length: 15 amino acids. V shed 2 bases, J shed 8 bases, and the junction held 10 bases outside the gene matches. The CDR3 reads CASSEFFTGGGGYTF. Written as DNA, the CDR3 is TGTGCCAGCAGTGAATTCTTTACAGGGGGAGGCGGCTACACCTTC.

The V gene is TRBV15, the J gene TRBJ2-7; no firm D call. The CDR3 runs 14 residues. V was cut by 0 bases and J by 3 bases, with 9 bases left in between. Germline loops: CDR1 LNHNV, CDR2 YYDKDF (reference sequence). The CDR3 region has the DNA TGTGCCACCAGCAGAGATCAGAGCGTCTACGAGCAGTACTTC. Translated, it gives CATSRDQSVYEQYF.

About this clone: Other DNA sequences in the same sample also yield this CDR3. V and J are TRBV6-5 and TRBJ2-6, with no clear D. This CDR3 spans 13 amino acids. Per germline, CDR1 MNHEY and CDR2 SVGAGI. V was pared by 0 bases and J by 3 bases, with 0 bases between. CDR3 protein: CASSYSGANVLTF. In DNA, the CDR3 is TGTGCCAGCAGTTACTCTGGGGCCAACGTCCTGACTTTC.

This sequence joins TRBV10-3 and TRBJ2-3; possible D gene TRBD2, 5 bases. The ends were cut back, 6 bases at V and 5 bases at J, with 9 bases in the middle. The CDR3 length is 12 residues. CDR1 and CDR2 from the germline V gene are ENHRY and SYGVKD. The CDR3 reads CAIRLGGDTQYF. For the CDR3, the DNA is TGTGCCATCAGGTTAGGAGGAGATACGCAGTATTTT.